This T cell receptor (beta chain) emerged from a study of cytomegalovirus exposure and HLA in healthy donors. Deletions cut 4 bases from V and 4 bases from J, with 12 bases between. This CDR3 comprises 14 residues. Germline V gene lookup returns CDR1 SGHDT and CDR2 YYEEEE. Study results and caveats: Excluded: some indistinguishable V segments such as TRBV6-2 and TRBV6-3. While the bulk of TCR sequences proved rare, some public TCRs turned up in many donors. Cytomegalovirus status was reportedly diagnosed by the classifier with high specificity and sensitivity. With DRB1 most and HLA-C fewest, TCR association rates differed between HLA loci in a later analysis.

Concerning this clone: Its antigen remains unidentified.

The study ran its PCR with 60 Vbeta and 13 Jbeta primers. Profiling relied on immunoSEQ multiplex PCR, and the TCRdb table lists in-frame clones only, not all of them. The sample lists 75,000 to 90,000 clones; roughly 80% were seen once. This clonotype was sampled from a human donor in good health. The chain is built from TRBV5-6 and TRBJ2-1; D gene uncertain. The sample taken for sequencing was PBMCs. CDR3 sequence reads: CASSPSAAYNEQFF. The CDR3 DNA is TGTGCCAGCAGCCCCTCGGCGGCGTACAATGAGCAGTTCTTC.